The 23 T cell receptor beta chains listed next were all sequenced from one sample in a study of T cell responses to AZD1222 COVID-19 vaccine. Only in-frame clones appear in the TCRdb table, and some are missing; sequencing was by immunoSEQ multiplex PCR. Among 95,000 to 150,000 clones listed, 89% were seen once. The source material was peripheral blood, sampled on day 0 of AZD1222 vaccination. The receptors stem from an adult in good health.

The gene calls are TRBV5-1 and TRBJ2-7; a possible D gene is TRBD1 (6 bases). V shed 4 bases and J shed 6 bases, with 14 bases lying between them. This CDR3 is 13 amino acids long. Per the germline V gene, CDR1 is SGHRS and CDR2 is YFSETQ. The CDR3 loop is CASSMPTGSEQYF. The CDR3 coding sequence is TGCGCCAGCAGCATGCCCACAGGGAGCGAGCAGTACTTC.

This chain links TRBV7-3 with TRBJ2-3; no definite D call. Germline loops: CDR1 SGHTA, CDR2 FQGTGA. V lost 2 bases and J 3 bases, leaving 9 bases between the germline ends. The CDR3 runs 14 residues. CDR3 sequence reads: CASSLLGGTDTQYF. The DNA for the CDR3 is TGTGCCAGCAGCTTATTGGGCGGAACAGATACGCAGTATTTT.

This clone was observed a single time. The gene calls are TRBV7-2 and TRBJ2-2, with D perhaps matching TRBD1 (6 bases). The CDR3 is 14 residues long. V lost 5 bases and J 2 bases, leaving 9 bases between the germline ends. Germline V gene data show CDR1 as SGHTA and CDR2 as FQGNSA. The DNA of the CDR3 is TGTGCCAGCAGCCAACAGGGTAACACCGGGGAGCTGTTTTTT. Translating it yields CASSQQGNTGELFF.

The CDR3 protein is CASSLLTGRSSYEQYF. The CDR3 DNA sequence: TGTGCCAGCAGCTTGTTAACAGGCCGGAGCTCCTACGAGCAGTACTTC. The chain links TRBV7-8 to TRBJ2-7, with D perhaps matching TRBD1 (5 bases). The CDR3 runs to 16 residues. The germline V gene has CDR1 SGHVS and CDR2 FQNEAQ. Trimming left V 3 bases short and J 0 bases short, with 15 bases between.

In its sample, this clone was seen once. The chain carries TRBV28 and TRBJ2-7; 7 nucleotides agree with TRBD2. V lost 0 bases and J lost 2; bases outside the gene matches: 4. Germline loops: CDR1 MDHEN, CDR2 SYDVKM. The CDR3 extends over 15 amino acids. The chain's CDR3 is CASSLWTSSTYEQYF. CDR3 bases: TGTGCCAGCAGTTTATGGACTAGCAGCACCTACGAGCAGTACTTC.

The V and J genes are TRBV11-3 and TRBJ2-7; 9 bases match TRBD1. Trimming cost V 0 bases and J 5 bases; bases outside gene matches: 2. CDR1 is SGHNT and CDR2 is YENEEA in the germline V gene. This CDR3 region has 14 residues. The CDR3 DNA reads TGTGCCAGCAGCTTAGATAGGACAGGGGACGAGCAGTACTTC. Encoded protein: CASSLDRTGDEQYF.

The gene calls are TRBV4-1 and TRBJ2-5, with TRBD1 identical over 9 bases. The trim removed 3 bases at V and 5 bases at J, leaving 16 bases unmatched. The CDR3 runs 18 residues. Germline V gene sequence: CDR1 MGHRA, CDR2 YSYEKL. CDR3 sequence (DNA): TGCGCCAGCAGCCAGGAATTATCCGGGACAGGGTTATATGAGACCCAGTACTTC. It translates to CASSQELSGTGLYETQYF.

The chain links TRBV4-1 to TRBJ1-5, with no clear D. V lost 3 bases and J lost 0, with 6 bases in between. The CDR3 sequence is 14 residues long. Germline loops: CDR1 MGHRA, CDR2 YSYEKL. CDR3 loop: CASSQWGSNQPQHF. Here the CDR3 DNA reads TGCGCCAGCAGCCAGTGGGGTAGCAATCAGCCCCAGCATTTT.

DNA for the CDR3: TGTGCCAGCAGCTTAGTGGGGGTCTCTGGAAACACCATATATTTT. This codes for CASSLVGVSGNTIYF. J is TRBJ1-3 and V is TRBV7-8; D is perhaps TRBD1 (5 bases). Germline V gene data show CDR1 as SGHVS and CDR2 as FQNEAQ. This CDR3 region has 15 residues. Trimming left V 1 base short and J 0 bases short, with 7 bases between.

The chain recombines TRBV27 with TRBJ2-7; possibly TRBD1 or TRBD2 for D (5 bases each). Trimming removed 5 bases at V and 0 bases at J, with 14 bases between. Germline CDR1 and CDR2: MNHEY and SMNVEV (reference sequence). This CDR3 has 15 amino acids. The CDR3 sequence: CASSQFRDRSYEQYF. CDR3 in DNA: TGTGCCAGCAGTCAATTCCGGGACCGCTCCTACGAGCAGTACTTC.

Here the CDR3 reads CASRSGQGYEQYF. In nucleotides, the CDR3 is TGTGCCAGCAGGTCGGGACAGGGCTACGAGCAGTACTTC. The genes are TRBV27 and TRBJ2-7; 9 bases fit TRBD1. There are 13 residues in the CDR3. From germline, CDR1 is MNHEY and CDR2 SMNVEV (reference sequence). The V gene end was trimmed by 6 bases and the J gene end by 3 bases; junction bases not matched to a gene: 3.

This clone was seen only once. V gene TRBV7-2 combines with J gene TRBJ2-2; the match to TRBD2 covers 9 bases. Germline V lookup: CDR1 SGHTA, CDR2 FQGNSA. This CDR3 contains 16 residues. V was clipped by 2 bases and J by 4 bases; unmatched bases: 5. In DNA, the CDR3 is TGTGCCAGCAGCTTAAGGCGAGCGGGGGGCACCGGGGAGCTGTTTTTT. This encodes CASSLRRAGGTGELFF.

Worth noting for this clone: Mismatch with germline at one junction end may stem from a read error. The chain recombines TRBV11-3 with TRBJ2-1, with D possibly TRBD1 on 5 matching bases. In germline, CDR1 is SGHNT, CDR2 YENEEA. This CDR3 comprises 14 residues. For the CDR3, the DNA is TGTACCAGCAGCTTAGAGGTGGCAGGGTGGGAGCAGTTCTTC. Translation: CTSSLEVAGWEQFF.

The chain is built from TRBV9 and TRBJ1-4; TRBD1 matches at 8 bases. The junction had 6 bases not matched to a gene; V was cut back by 0 bases and J by 8 bases. The CDR3 length is 15 residues. The germline V gene has CDR1 SGDLS and CDR2 YYNGEE. CDR3 DNA sequence: TGTGCCAGCAGCGTAGGTGGCAGGGGGCTAGAAAAACTGTTTTTT. It codes for CASSVGGRGLEKLFF.

The chain has TRBV7-9 and TRBJ2-2, with D possibly matching TRBD1 (6 bases). V was trimmed by 3 bases and J by 4 bases, leaving 9 bases between them. CDR1 SEHNR and CDR2 FQNEAQ come from the germline V gene (reference sequence). This CDR3 comprises 14 residues. The CDR3 protein is CASSFSGATGELFF. CDR3 nucleotides: TGTGCCAGCAGCTTTTCAGGGGCCACCGGGGAGCTGTTTTTT.

This clone turned up a few times. The chain employs TRBV23-1 and TRBJ2-2; possibly TRBD2 for D (5 bases). TRBV23-1 is reported as an ORF; its role is uncertain. The CDR3 is made up of 14 amino acids. Trimming removed 5 bases at V and 5 bases at J, with 12 bases between. CDR3 nucleotides: TGCGCCAGCAGTTTACCCGGGGAGACCGGGGAGCTGTTTTTT. As protein: CASSLPGETGELFF.

J is TRBJ2-7 and V is TRBV25-1; possible D gene TRBD1, 6 bases. Per germline, CDR1 MGHDK and CDR2 SYGVNS. The CDR3 has 12 residues. Between the trimmed V and J ends, which lost 4 bases and 7 bases, there was a span of 11 bases. Here the CDR3 reads CASSAQGMEQYF. The CDR3 coding sequence is TGTGCCAGCAGTGCACAGGGTATGGAGCAGTACTTC.

The CDR3 loop is CASTEGPYGAVFF. CDR3 sequence (DNA): TGTGCCAGCACCGAGGGGCCCTACGGGGCCGTGTTTTTT. The V gene is TRBV19, the J gene TRBJ2-2, with D possibly being TRBD1 or TRBD2 (5 bases each). CDR1 is LNHDA and CDR2 is SQIVND in the germline V gene (reference sequence). Trimming cost V 9 bases and J 15 bases, with 23 bases left between them. The CDR3 has 13 amino acids.

This chain connects TRBV4-3 to TRBJ2-6, with D maybe TRBD1 (6 bases). With 5 bases removed from V and 1 base from J, the gap between germline ends came to 12 bases. From germline, CDR1 is LGHNA and CDR2 YSLEER. This CDR3 is 16 amino acids long. Here the CDR3 reads CASSWKTGSGANVLTF. The CDR3 DNA follows: TGCGCCAGCAGCTGGAAAACAGGGTCTGGGGCCAACGTCCTGACTTTC.

Worth noting for this clone: Sequence at one end of the junction differs from germline and may be a read error. The chain combines TRBV7-9 with TRBJ2-7; D perhaps matches TRBD1 (6 bases). The CDR3 is 14 amino acids. Germline V gene sequence: CDR1 SEHNR, CDR2 FQNEAQ (reference sequence). The CDR3 loop is CASSLAGGTYEQYF. DNA of the CDR3: TGTGCCAGCAGCTTAGCTGGGGGCACCTATGAGCAGTACTTC.

The V and J genes are TRBV5-6 and TRBJ2-7, with D unresolved. CDR3 length: 13 residues. Germline V gene lookup returns CDR1 SGHDT and CDR2 YYEEEE. V lost 6 bases and J lost 0, with 10 bases in between. The CDR3 coding sequence is TGTGCCAGCACCTGGCAGAGCTCCTACGAGCAGTACTTC. It encodes CASTWQSSYEQYF.

The J gene is TRBJ1-2, the V gene TRBV27; no clear D gene. With 0 bases removed from V and 5 bases from J, the gap between germline ends came to 16 bases. The CDR3 has 16 residues. Germline V gene sequence: CDR1 MNHEY, CDR2 SMNVEV (reference sequence). CDR3 protein: CASSLSAEVRSYGYTF. The CDR3 coding sequence is TGTGCCAGCAGTTTATCGGCGGAGGTTCGGAGTTATGGCTACACCTTC.

The V and J genes are TRBV5-6 and TRBJ1-2; 7 bases align to TRBD1. Germline CDR1 and CDR2: SGHDT and YYEEEE. The V and J ends lost 4 bases and 6 bases, in that order; junction bases with no gene match: 12. There are 15 residues in the CDR3. CDR3 residues: CASSRDDRVKDGYTF. As DNA, the CDR3 is TGTGCCAGCAGCCGAGATGACAGGGTGAAGGATGGCTACACCTTC. Full variable domain (outside the CDR3, taken from reference TRBV5-6 and TRBJ1-2): DAGVTQSPTHLIKTRGQQVTLRCSPKSGHDTVSWYQQALGQGPQFIFQYYEEEERQRGNFPDRFSGHQFPNYSSELNVNALLLGDSALYLCASSRDDRVKDGYTFGSGTRLTVV.